This passage covers 31 T cell receptor beta chains from one sample sequenced in a study of technical replicates of blood from several donors. The protocol was immunoSEQ multiplex PCR, while the TCRdb copy is restricted to in-frame clones and leaves out a portion. This table has some 77,000 clones, approximately 83% appearing once. The sample taken for sequencing was PBMCs. The receptors originated from a human donor in good health. Some clones in this sample may be carry-over from other donors' samples.

V gene TRBV19 combines with J gene TRBJ2-5, with 12 bases that match TRBD1. The CDR3 totals 17 residues. Germline trimming cut 1 base from V and 4 bases from J; bases unmatched to any gene: 7. CDR1 and CDR2 (germline): LNHDA, SQIVND (reference sequence). CDR3 coding DNA: TGTGCCAGTAGTATAGCGGGGACAGGGGGCGGAGGAGAGACCCAGTACTTC. Protein sequence: CASSIAGTGGGGETQYF.

The chain is built from TRBV10-3 and TRBJ2-7, with D tentatively TRBD2 (5 bases). The germline V gene encodes CDR1 ENHRY and CDR2 SYGVKD. The CDR3 runs to 13 residues. Trimming stripped 9 bases from V and 0 bases from J, with 12 bases between. The CDR3 DNA sequence: TGTGCCATAGCGGCACTGAGCTCCTACGAGCAGTACTTC. Its protein is CAIAALSSYEQYF.

CDR3 nucleotides: TGTGCCAGCAGTTATTTTCAGGCTTCTGAAGCTTTCTTT. Residues: CASSYFQASEAFF. The rearrangement uses TRBV6-5 and TRBJ1-1; D gene uncertain. In germline, CDR1 is MNHEY, CDR2 SVGAGI. The ends were cut back, 3 bases at V and 6 bases at J, with 11 bases in the middle. The CDR3 is made up of 13 amino acids.

This clone was recorded only once. CDR3 sequence (DNA): TGTGCCAGCAGTTCCCCAGCGGGGGCCTACAATGAGCAGTTCTTC. Translated, it gives CASSSPAGAYNEQFF. The J gene is TRBJ2-1, the V gene TRBV6-6, with TRBD2 identical over 8 bases. The CDR3 is made up of 15 amino acids. V lost 4 bases, J lost 2 bases, and 4 bases stayed unmatched. Germline V lookup: CDR1 MNHNY, CDR2 SVGAGI (reference sequence).

The table lists this clone with a few counts. The chain recombines TRBV7-9 with TRBJ1-1; possibly TRBD1 for D (5 bases). The CDR3 contains 13 residues. Per the germline V gene, CDR1 is SEHNR and CDR2 is FQNEAQ (reference sequence). V was trimmed by 3 bases and J by 8 bases, leaving 13 bases between them. The CDR3 spells CASSFSTASEAFF. Here the CDR3 DNA reads TGTGCCAGCAGCTTCTCGACAGCGTCGGAAGCTTTCTTT.

CDR3 residues: CASSLAPSHRQGLNGELFF. Written as DNA, the CDR3 is TGTGCCAGCAGCTTAGCCCCCTCCCACCGACAGGGGTTAAACGGGGAGCTGTTTTTT. The chain couples TRBV7-2 to TRBJ2-2, with 8 bases aligning to TRBD1. CDR3 length: 19 amino acids. J was trimmed by 7 bases and V by 0 bases; bases with no gene match: 16. In germline, CDR1 is SGHTA, CDR2 FQGNSA.

V usage is TRBV19 and J usage is TRBJ1-4, with 9 bases aligning to TRBD1. CDR1 and CDR2 (germline): LNHDA, SQIVND (reference sequence). V lost 4 bases, J lost 0 bases, and 6 bases stayed unmatched. The length of the CDR3 is 17 residues. The CDR3 DNA is TGTGCCAGTAGTACAGGACAGGGGCGAACAACTAATGAAAAACTGTTTTTT. It specifies CASSTGQGRTTNEKLFF.

This chain links TRBV19 with TRBJ1-1, with a possible D match to TRBD1 (6 bases). CDR3 length: 14 residues. V was trimmed by 5 bases and J by 7 bases, leaving 17 bases between them. Germline CDR1 LNHDA, CDR2 SQIVND (reference sequence). The CDR3 protein is CASSPGHRNVEAFF. The CDR3 coding sequence is TGTGCCAGTAGTCCGGGACATCGAAATGTTGAAGCTTTCTTT.

This chain links TRBV6-6 with TRBJ1-1, with D unresolved. The CDR3 has 11 residues. Trimming removed 8 bases at V and 4 bases at J, with 8 bases between. Germline CDR1 and CDR2: MNHNY and SVGAGI (reference sequence). The CDR3 here is CASSRGTEAFF. CDR3 bases: TGTGCCAGCTCTCGGGGCACTGAAGCTTTCTTT.

The gene calls are TRBV7-9 and TRBJ2-7; weak D call: TRBD2 (6 bases). From germline, CDR1 is SEHNR and CDR2 FQNEAQ (reference sequence). V was shortened by 5 bases and J by 7 bases, with 18 bases between the two germline ends. The CDR3 has 14 amino acids. The CDR3 region is CASSLGGGGIEQYF. DNA of the CDR3: TGTGCCAGCAGCCTCGGCGGAGGAGGGATAGAGCAGTACTTC.

This clone was counted between two and nine times. The genes are TRBV4-2 and TRBJ2-2; 15 bases are a match to TRBD2. Germline lookup yields CDR1 LGHNA and CDR2 YNFKEQ. The CDR3 extends over 20 amino acids. The V and J ends lost 1 base and 6 bases, in that order; junction bases with no gene match: 12. CDR3 DNA: TGTGCCAGCAGCCAAGTACAGGGACTAGCGGGGGGAGGTCTCCCCGGGGAGCTGTTTTTT. The encoded protein is CASSQVQGLAGGGLPGELFF.

This clone was picked up a small number of times. The chain recombines TRBV18 with TRBJ2-4; D not resolved. This CDR3 comprises 13 residues. Germline CDR1 KGHSH, CDR2 LQKENI. V lost 2 bases to trimming and J lost 15 bases, with 17 bases between them. The CDR3 is CASSPGQPSIAYF. In DNA form, the CDR3 reads TGTGCCAGCTCACCAGGGCAGCCCTCAATCGCGTACTTC.

The rearrangement uses TRBV25-1 and TRBJ2-7; no definite D call. CDR1 and CDR2 from the germline V gene are MGHDK and SYGVNS. The CDR3 has 14 amino acids. V lost 7 bases and J 3 bases, leaving 16 bases between the germline ends. The DNA for the CDR3 is TGTGCCAGCACCTCCACAAAGCGAAGCTACGAGCAGTACTTC. Protein product: CASTSTKRSYEQYF.

Only a few counts were recorded for this clone. CDR3 amino acids: CASSELAGVAGELFF. In nucleotides, the CDR3 is TGTGCCAGCAGTGAGCTAGCGGGAGTTGCCGGGGAGCTGTTTTTT. This chain connects TRBV6-4 to TRBJ2-2; 10 positions match TRBD2. The CDR3 totals 15 residues. Germline loops: CDR1 MRHNA, CDR2 SNTAGT. J gave up 6 bases and V 3 bases, and 4 bases lay outside the gene matches.

The chain has TRBV5-4 and TRBJ2-2; TRBD2 agrees at 14 bases. The length of the CDR3 is 17 residues. The germline V gene has CDR1 SGHNT and CDR2 YYREEE (reference sequence). Trimming at V came to 4 bases and at J to 5 bases, leaving 7 bases not matched to a gene. The CDR3 sequence is CASSQGLAGVFTGELFF. The CDR3 DNA reads TGTGCCAGCAGCCAGGGACTAGCGGGAGTATTTACCGGGGAGCTGTTTTTT.

This clone was counted between two and nine times. V usage is TRBV6-5 and J usage is TRBJ1-1; 7 nucleotides align to TRBD1. V lost 4 bases, J lost 1 base, and 3 bases stayed unmatched. Germline CDR1 reads MNHEY; CDR2 reads SVGAGI. The CDR3 totals 14 residues. CDR3 in amino acids: CASSWAGGNTEAFF. CDR3 DNA sequence: TGTGCCAGCAGTTGGGCAGGGGGGAACACTGAAGCTTTCTTT.

The chain uses TRBV7-6 and TRBJ2-1; D might be TRBD2 (7 bases). Germline V lookup: CDR1 SGHVS, CDR2 FNYEAQ. This CDR3 is built from 14 residues. The V end was cut by 3 bases, the J end by 2 bases, with 8 bases between. CDR3 in DNA: TGTGCCAGCAGCTTCGGGGGGCCCTACAATGAGCAGTTCTTC. This translates into CASSFGGPYNEQFF.

The gene calls are TRBV9 and TRBJ1-3, with unresolved D. This CDR3 comprises 16 residues. Germline-derived CDR1 and CDR2 are SGDLS and YYNGEE. The V and J ends lost 0 bases and 4 bases respectively, with 14 bases between them. CDR3 DNA: TGTGCCAGCAGCGTAGATCACGGCGACAAAGGAAACACCATATATTTT. Amino acid sequence: CASSVDHGDKGNTIYF.

This sequence joins TRBV9 and TRBJ1-5, with TRBD1 matching 7 bases. The CDR3 has 14 amino acids. Germline loops: CDR1 SGDLS, CDR2 YYNGEE. J was trimmed by 8 bases and V by 3 bases; bases with no gene match: 8. Written as DNA, the CDR3 is TGTGCCAGCAGCGCGTCCGGGACAGTAAAGCCCCAGCATTTT. Its protein product is CASSASGTVKPQHF.

In this sample, this clone turned up a few times. The gene calls are TRBV4-2 and TRBJ2-5, with a possible D match to TRBD2 (6 bases). CDR3 length: 16 residues. V dropped 5 bases and J dropped 2 bases, with 18 bases sitting between them. Germline loops: CDR1 LGHNA, CDR2 YNFKEQ. CDR3 sequence (DNA): TGTGCCAGCAGCAAGACCGCAGGGACTTCACAAGAGACCCAGTACTTC. Protein sequence: CASSKTAGTSQETQYF.

The CDR3 coding sequence is TGTGCCAGCAGCGCGGGACAGGGAGGCGAGCAGTACTTC. Translation: CASSAGQGGEQYF. V is TRBV9 and J is TRBJ2-7; 9 positions match TRBD1. Germline values: CDR1 SGDLS, CDR2 YYNGEE. There are 13 residues in the CDR3. Trimming took 3 bases from V and 6 from J; bases not matched to a gene: 4.

The gene calls are TRBV4-3 and TRBJ2-3; 12 positions agree with TRBD2. Germline CDR1 and CDR2: LGHNA and YSLEER. This CDR3 spans 14 amino acids. V lost 0 bases and J lost 11; bases outside the gene matches: 3. CDR3 protein: CASSQEWTSGEQYF. In nucleotides, the CDR3 is TGCGCCAGCAGCCAAGAGTGGACTAGCGGGGAGCAGTATTTT.

The V call is TRBV30, the J call TRBJ2-5; possible D gene TRBD2, 6 bases. Germline lookup yields CDR1 GTSNPN and CDR2 SVGIG (reference sequence). Trimming shortened V by 1 base and J by 5 bases, and 11 bases separated the two germline ends. The CDR3 runs 13 residues. CDR3 region: CAWSEPGGETQYF. CDR3 in DNA: TGTGCCTGGAGTGAGCCCGGAGGGGAGACCCAGTACTTC.

This chain connects TRBV30 to TRBJ2-2, with D possibly TRBD2 on 6 matching bases. CDR1 is GTSNPN, CDR2 SVGIG, per germline (reference sequence). The CDR3 is 15 residues long. V gave up 1 base and J gave up 5 bases, with 14 bases separating them. CDR3 in amino acids: CAWSAGTLRTGELFF. The CDR3 nucleotides read TGTGCCTGGAGTGCCGGGACTTTGAGAACCGGGGAGCTGTTTTTT.

This chain connects TRBV7-3 to TRBJ2-2; 11 bases fit TRBD2. CDR3 length: 15 residues. Germline assignment: CDR1 SGHTA and CDR2 FQGTGA. V dropped 6 bases and J dropped 8; count of bases not matched to a gene: 8. The CDR3 nucleotides read TGTGCCAGCAGTTCCCTAGCGGGAGGTTTAGGGGAGCTGTTTTTT. Translating it yields CASSSLAGGLGELFF.

The chain links TRBV19 to TRBJ2-7; TRBD1 matches at 11 bases. With 3 bases clipped from V and 3 bases from J, the junction kept 1 base outside the gene matches. This CDR3 region has 14 residues. Germline V gene lookup returns CDR1 LNHDA and CDR2 SQIVND (reference sequence). CDR3 sequence reads: CASSMGTGGYEQYF. The CDR3 nucleotides read TGTGCCAGTAGTATGGGGACAGGGGGCTACGAGCAGTACTTC. Variable domain in full (rest from reference TRBV19 and TRBJ2-7): DGGITQSPKYLFRKEGQNVTLSCEQNLNHDAMYWYRQDPGQGLRLIYYSQIVNDFQKGDIAEGYSVSREKKESFPLTVTSAQKNPTAFYLCASSMGTGGYEQYFGPGTRLTVT.

Concerning this clone: Mismatch with germline at one junction end may stem from a read error. The V gene is TRBV5-8, the J gene TRBJ1-2; D not resolved. Per the germline V gene, CDR1 is SGHTS and CDR2 is YDEGEE. This CDR3 spans 9 amino acids. The CDR3, as DNA: TGTGCCAGCAGCTTGTTGGCAGAATTC. Protein: CASSLLAEF. Full variable domain (rest looked up from reference TRBV5-8 and TRBJ1-2): EAGVTQSPTHLIKTRGQQATLRCSPISGHTSVYWYQQALGLGLQFLLWYDEGEERNRGNFPPRFSGRQFPNYSSELNVNALELEDSALYLCASSLLAEFGSGTRLTVV.

The chain carries TRBV30 and TRBJ2-1; D remains unclear. CDR1 GTSNPN and CDR2 SVGIG come from the germline V gene (reference sequence). V was clipped by 0 bases and J by 1 base, with 10 bases between them. The CDR3 length is 15 residues. CDR3 DNA sequence: TGTGCCTGGAGTGTATCCAGCGCATCCTACAATGAGCAGTTCTTC. Translating gives CAWSVSSASYNEQFF.

The chain joins TRBV18 to TRBJ2-2, with TRBD1 matching over 9 bases. Germline-derived CDR1 and CDR2 are KGHSH and LQKENI. There are 14 residues in the CDR3. The V segment lost 5 bases and the J segment 5 bases; nucleotides outside the gene matches: 3. The CDR3 reads CASSSDRGTGELFF. CDR3 nucleotides: TGTGCCAGCTCATCAGACAGGGGGACCGGGGAGCTGTTTTTT.

The gene calls are TRBV19 and TRBJ1-1, with D perhaps matching TRBD1 (5 bases). V lost 5 bases and J lost 1, with 8 bases in between. The CDR3 has 13 amino acids. Germline-derived CDR1 and CDR2 are LNHDA and SQIVND (reference sequence). The chain's CDR3 is CASSPTENTEAFF. As DNA, the CDR3 is TGTGCCAGTAGTCCGACAGAGAACACTGAAGCTTTCTTT.

The chain uses TRBV6-6 and TRBJ1-5; D uncertain. Germline lookup yields CDR1 MNHNY and CDR2 SVGAGI (reference sequence). This CDR3 is built from 15 residues. Trimming took 8 bases from V and 3 from J, leaving 17 bases between them. This CDR3 is CASVRVAEDNQPQHF. The DNA for the CDR3 is TGTGCCAGCGTGCGAGTGGCGGAGGACAATCAGCCCCAGCATTTT.